This TCR beta chain came from a study of T-cell memory formation after mild COVID-19 (dated by TCRdb to the early 2020s). About the investigation overall: TCR sequence clusters from the two donors were largely donor specific. In a couple of donors, T-cell clones that expanded and contracted after mild COVID-19 were followed by sequencing TCRalpha and TCRbeta repertoires longitudinally. Two young, previously healthy adult volunteers made up the cohort, one male and one female.

This clonotype was seen a handful of times. Its recognized antigen is unknown. There are no base qualities to consult, and no much larger clone falls within one base. Here is what the overall study found, with its caveats: Whether the second-wave clones peaking on day 37 were SARS-CoV-2 specific was not confirmed. From day 15 to 85, contracting clones showed balanced CD4/CD8 phenotypes, whereas a second wave of clones that expanded from day 15 to 37 leaned towards CD4+. The study covered only a couple of mild cases, and larger cohorts including severe cases with pre-infection samples were considered necessary. Contracting CD4+ clones appeared mostly in the CM and EM memory subsets, whereas CD8+ clones were enriched in EMRA. Some responding clones were detected in pre-infection memory, which suggested that pre-existing cross-reactive memory T cells had joined the SARS-CoV-2 response.

Sequencing used an Illumina NovaSeq 6000. TCRalpha and TCRbeta cDNA libraries were constructed by 5'RACE with constant-segment primers, with sample barcodes and unique molecular identifiers being introduced. RNA was extracted from every sample with Trizol reagent. The libraries were amplified in two PCR steps, and the second step added a second sample barcode and Illumina TruSeq adapters. Sequencing of libraries was performed on an Illumina NovaSeq with 2 x 150 bp paired-end reads. On the authors' methods: With migec v1.2.7, reads were demultiplexed and then collapsed into UMI-guided consensus sequences. Using mixcr v2.1.11, the UMI consensuses were aligned to TRA and TRB V and J templates and assembled into clonotypes. Expanded or contracted clonotypes were those called significant by both edgeR and NoisET, with noise models trained on biological replicates. edgeR calls used a false discovery rate-adjusted p below 0.01 and a log2 fold-change threshold of 1. As an exploratory analysis of dynamics, max-normalized trajectories of the 1000 most abundant clonotypes were examined with PCA combined with hierarchical clustering. Each responding clone was given a CD4 or CD8 phenotype based on the CD4+ and CD8+ repertoires, which had been sequenced separately. The public reads were reprocessed in TCRdb via fastp at Q25 and MiXCR, keeping in-frame beta chains. Each CDR3 protein gets just one entry, which takes the most common genes and DNA from the rows behind it. The V and J calls were not made by the authors but by TCRdb's processing. Here the sample has some 600,000 distinct CDR3 sequences; around 16% occur a single time. Clones ranked in the top ten supply 8.1% of the sample.

From the germline V gene (reference sequence), CDR1 is LGHDT and CDR2 is YNNKEL. The CDR3 starts with the cysteine, ends with the phenylalanine, and has 18 residues. The kept DNA is CDR3 alone, 54 bases in frame from the first base. Trimming removed 0 bases from V and 0 bases from J, leaving 17 bases between the germline ends. Ficoll-Paque density gradient centrifugation was used to isolate PBMCs. The sequence was obtained from an adult woman who had mild COVID-19 (a few samples of this study predate the infection). The sample titles of this study are shuffled in the database, so cell type and time point are left out; the donor was told from shared clones. The chain is made from TRBV3-1 and TRBJ2-5, with a weak D call of TRBD1 (7 bases match). Sample: PBMCs or a T cell subset sorted from them (not recorded which). For the CDR3, the sequence is CASSQEIGGQLYQETQYF. The DNA sequence follows: TGTGCCAGCAGCCAAGAAATCGGGGGACAGCTGTACCAAGAGACCCAGTACTTC.